Listed below are T cell receptor beta chains from one sample, sequenced in a study of molecular identifiers for immune sequencing clone quantification. Via MiXCR, TCRdb re-called the PCR reads, giving one row per CDR3 protein. This table has about 500,000 distinct CDR3 sequences, roughly a fifth appearing once. The sequenced sample was naive CD8+ T cells from blood, with Jurkat cell RNA spiked in. The receptors stem from a human donor in good health. Some libraries in this study had Jurkat cell RNA spiked in. Each CDR3 is given with its conserved first and last residue. Each record gives: clone size, V gene, D gene, J gene, CDR3 protein, CDR3 DNA. A D gene is named only where the DNA matches it firmly. Part of the rows lack a size; the others show once, few, many or a class for expanded clones.

clone size: many
V gene: TRBV7-9
D gene: NA
J gene: TRBJ1-2
CDR3 protein: CASSSEGGLIYGYTF
CDR3 DNA: TGTGCCAGCAGCTCAGAAGGGGGTTTAATCTATGGCTACACCTTC

clone size: many
V gene: TRBV6-5
D gene: NA
J gene: TRBJ2-7
CDR3 protein: CASASSYAQYF
CDR3 DNA: TGTGCCAGCGCAAGCTCCTACGCGCAGTACTTC

clone size: NA
V gene: TRBV2
D gene: TRBD2
J gene: TRBJ2-1
CDR3 protein: CASKTSGRSSSYEQFF
CDR3 DNA: TGTGCCAGCAAGACTAGCGGGAGGTCGAGCTCCTACGAGCAGTTCTTC

clone size: few
V gene: TRBV7-9
D gene: TRBD1
J gene: TRBJ1-5
CDR3 protein: CASSWEGAAVGNQPQHF
CDR3 DNA: TGTGCCAGCAGCTGGGAGGGGGCAGCGGTGGGCAATCAGCCCCAGCATTTT

clone size: NA
V gene: TRBV27
D gene: TRBD1
J gene: TRBJ1-1
CDR3 protein: CASSPRDRGPSTNTEAFF
CDR3 DNA: TGTGCCAGCAGTCCCCGGGACAGGGGGCCGTCCACCAACACTGAAGCTTTCTTT

clone size: few
V gene: TRBV20-1
D gene: NA
J gene: TRBJ2-7
CDR3 protein: CSARELRGGTLYEQYF
CDR3 DNA: TGCAGTGCTAGAGAGTTACGTGGCGGGACACTATACGAGCAGTACTTC

clone size: few
V gene: TRBV30
D gene: NA
J gene: TRBJ2-7
CDR3 protein: CAWSKIADTYEQYF
CDR3 DNA: TGTGCCTGGAGCAAAATAGCGGACACCTACGAGCAGTACTTC

clone size: NA
V gene: TRBV5-8
D gene: NA
J gene: TRBJ2-7
CDR3 protein: CASSNDPHEQYF
CDR3 DNA: TGTGCCAGCAGCAACGACCCCCACGAGCAGTACTTC

clone size: NA
V gene: TRBV12-3/TRBV12-4
D gene: TRBD1
J gene: TRBJ2-6
CDR3 protein: CASSGHRGSLSSGANVLTF
CDR3 DNA: TGTGCCAGCAGTGGTCACAGGGGCTCCTTATCTTCTGGGGCCAACGTCCTGACTTTC

clone size: NA
V gene: TRBV4-3
D gene: NA
J gene: TRBJ2-7
CDR3 protein: CASSQEFKQGGSYEQYF
CDR3 DNA: TGCGCCAGCAGCCAAGAATTTAAGCAGGGGGGATCCTACGAGCAGTACTTC

clone size: NA
V gene: TRBV12-3/TRBV12-4
D gene: TRBD1
J gene: TRBJ1-3
CDR3 protein: CASRITGTGPGNTIYF
CDR3 DNA: TGTGCCAGCAGAATTACCGGGACAGGGCCTGGAAACACCATATATTTT

clone size: many
V gene: TRBV7-9
D gene: NA
J gene: TRBJ2-1
CDR3 protein: CASSLLGGSEQFF
CDR3 DNA: TGTGCCAGCAGCTTACTCGGAGGGAGTGAGCAGTTCTTC

clone size: many
V gene: TRBV9
D gene: TRBD2
J gene: TRBJ2-3
CDR3 protein: CASSVDGTIIDTQYF
CDR3 DNA: TGTGCCAGCAGCGTAGACGGGACTATCATTGATACGCAGTATTTT

clone size: many
V gene: TRBV7-9
D gene: NA
J gene: TRBJ1-1
CDR3 protein: CASKRLNTEAFF
CDR3 DNA: TGTGCCAGCAAAAGACTTAACACTGAAGCTTTCTTT

clone size: few
V gene: TRBV10-1
D gene: TRBD1
J gene: TRBJ2-3
CDR3 protein: CASSVTGGTDTQYF
CDR3 DNA: TGCGCCAGCAGTGTAACAGGGGGCACAGATACGCAGTATTTT

clone size: many
V gene: TRBV18
D gene: NA
J gene: TRBJ2-3
CDR3 protein: CASSPPERDTQYF
CDR3 DNA: TGTGCCAGCTCACCACCGGAGAGGGATACGCAGTATTTT

clone size: few
V gene: TRBV10-3
D gene: TRBD2
J gene: TRBJ2-3
CDR3 protein: CAISGPSGTASTDTQYF
CDR3 DNA: TGTGCCATCAGTGGGCCTAGCGGGACCGCTAGCACAGATACGCAGTATTTT

clone size: NA
V gene: TRBV7-9
D gene: NA
J gene: TRBJ2-7
CDR3 protein: CASSLEGHREQYF
CDR3 DNA: TGTGCCAGCAGCTTAGAGGGGCACCGCGAGCAGTACTTC

clone size: NA
V gene: TRBV4-1
D gene: NA
J gene: TRBJ2-7
CDR3 protein: CASSQDVRPAGYEQHF
CDR3 DNA: TGCGCCAGCAGCCAAGACGTTAGACCAGCCGGCTACGAGCAGCACTTC

clone size: many
V gene: TRBV7-9
D gene: TRBD1
J gene: TRBJ2-3
CDR3 protein: CASSYKDRSTGTDTQYF
CDR3 DNA: TGTGCCAGCAGCTATAAGGACAGGTCTACGGGCACAGATACGCAGTATTTT

clone size: few
V gene: TRBV7-9
D gene: NA
J gene: TRBJ1-5
CDR3 protein: CASSQYGYDQPQHF
CDR3 DNA: TGTGCCAGCAGCCAGTACGGGTATGATCAGCCCCAGCATTTT

clone size: NA
V gene: TRBV7-9
D gene: TRBD2
J gene: TRBJ2-3
CDR3 protein: CASSQPAGTSGRADTQYF
CDR3 DNA: TGTGCCAGCAGCCAACCCGCCGGGACTAGCGGGAGGGCAGATACGCAGTATTTT

clone size: NA
V gene: TRBV4-3
D gene: NA
J gene: TRBJ2-3
CDR3 protein: CASSPGASAADTQYF
CDR3 DNA: TGCGCCAGCAGCCCCGGGGCTAGCGCGGCAGATACGCAGTATTTT

clone size: NA
V gene: TRBV5-4
D gene: TRBD2
J gene: TRBJ2-3
CDR3 protein: CASMLAGAHTDTQYF
CDR3 DNA: TGTGCCAGCATGCTAGCGGGGGCCCACACAGATACGCAGTATTTT

clone size: NA
V gene: TRBV19
D gene: NA
J gene: TRBJ1-3
CDR3 protein: CASGEGISGNTIYF
CDR3 DNA: TGTGCCAGCGGGGAGGGGATCTCTGGAAACACCATATATTTT

clone size: few
V gene: TRBV7-8
D gene: TRBD2
J gene: TRBJ2-5
CDR3 protein: CASSLAGGLAVIQETQYF
CDR3 DNA: TGTGCCAGCAGCTTAGCAGGCGGGCTAGCGGTGATCCAAGAGACCCAGTACTTC

clone size: many
V gene: TRBV7-9
D gene: NA
J gene: TRBJ2-2
CDR3 protein: CASSLGGTGELFF
CDR3 DNA: TGTGCCAGCAGCTTAGGGGGGACCGGGGAGCTGTTTTTT

clone size: NA
V gene: TRBV20-1
D gene: NA
J gene: TRBJ2-3
CDR3 protein: CSARGRVVVATDTQYF
CDR3 DNA: TGCAGTGCTAGAGGTAGAGTTGTGGTAGCGACAGATACGCAGTATTTT

clone size: NA
V gene: TRBV20-1
D gene: TRBD1
J gene: TRBJ2-2
CDR3 protein: CSAPDRADTGELFF
CDR3 DNA: TGCAGTGCTCCGGACAGGGCTGACACCGGGGAGCTGTTTTTT

clone size: few
V gene: TRBV4-3
D gene: NA
J gene: TRBJ1-1
CDR3 protein: CASSQDWAENTEAFF
CDR3 DNA: TGCGCCAGCAGCCAAGATTGGGCCGAGAACACTGAAGCTTTCTTT

clone size: NA
V gene: TRBV6-6
D gene: NA
J gene: TRBJ1-2
CDR3 protein: CASSYSWGNYGCTF
CDR3 DNA: TGTGCCAGCAGTTACTCGTGGGGAAACTATGGCTGCACCTTC

clone size: many
V gene: TRBV20-1
D gene: TRBD1
J gene: TRBJ2-7
CDR3 protein: CSARDGQGVHEQYF
CDR3 DNA: TGCAGTGCTAGAGACGGACAGGGGGTACACGAGCAGTACTTC

clone size: many
V gene: TRBV15
D gene: TRBD2
J gene: TRBJ2-3
CDR3 protein: CATSRDRTSGTDTQYF
CDR3 DNA: TGTGCCACCAGCAGAGATAGGACTAGCGGCACAGATACGCAGTATTTT

clone size: NA
V gene: TRBV4-3
D gene: TRBD2
J gene: TRBJ2-5
CDR3 protein: CASSQGLAGERETQYF
CDR3 DNA: TGCGCCAGCAGCCAAGGTCTTGCGGGGGAGAGAGAGACCCAGTACTTC

clone size: NA
V gene: TRBV4-3
D gene: NA
J gene: TRBJ2-3
CDR3 protein: CASSQESGSGDTQYF
CDR3 DNA: TGCGCCAGCAGCCAAGAGAGCGGTAGCGGAGATACGCAGTATTTT

clone size: NA
V gene: TRBV27
D gene: NA
J gene: TRBJ2-3
CDR3 protein: CASSLVGGGSFDTQYF
CDR3 DNA: TGTGCCAGCAGTTTAGTGGGAGGGGGTTCGTTTGATACGCAGTATTTT

clone size: many
V gene: TRBV12-3/TRBV12-4
D gene: NA
J gene: TRBJ2-4
CDR3 protein: CASSFSGPIAKNIQYF
CDR3 DNA: TGTGCCAGCAGTTTTTCTGGACCTATAGCCAAAAACATTCAGTACTTC

clone size: NA
V gene: TRBV27
D gene: NA
J gene: TRBJ2-5
CDR3 protein: CASSLNQGSFQETQHF
CDR3 DNA: TGTGCCAGCAGTTTAAATCAGGGCAGCTTCCAAGAGACCCAGCACTTC

clone size: many
V gene: TRBV4-1
D gene: NA
J gene: TRBJ1-5
CDR3 protein: CASISTGGVGNQPQHF
CDR3 DNA: TGCGCCAGCATTTCTACCGGGGGGGTCGGCAATCAGCCCCAGCATTTT

clone size: NA
V gene: TRBV6-6
D gene: NA
J gene: TRBJ1-6
CDR3 protein: CASSGQWWFPLHF
CDR3 DNA: TGTGCCAGCAGTGGACAGTGGTGGTTCCCCCTCCACTTT

clone size: NA
V gene: TRBV19
D gene: NA
J gene: TRBJ2-2
CDR3 protein: CASTTAPQGRELFF
CDR3 DNA: TGTGCCAGTACCACAGCCCCACAGGGAAGGGAGCTGTTTTTT

clone size: few
V gene: TRBV25-1
D gene: NA
J gene: TRBJ2-1
CDR3 protein: CASSELDEQFF
CDR3 DNA: TGTGCCAGCAGTGAACTCGATGAGCAGTTCTTC

clone size: many
V gene: TRBV7-9
D gene: NA
J gene: TRBJ2-7
CDR3 protein: CASSPSEAGPTEQYF
CDR3 DNA: TGTGCCAGCAGCCCTTCGGAGGCAGGCCCAACCGAGCAGTACTTC

clone size: many
V gene: TRBV6-2/TRBV6-3
D gene: TRBD2
J gene: TRBJ2-1
CDR3 protein: CASSYTGLAGPGFF
CDR3 DNA: TGTGCCAGCAGTTACACAGGACTAGCGGGGCCGGGGTTCTTC

clone size: NA
V gene: TRBV2
D gene: NA
J gene: TRBJ2-3
CDR3 protein: CASPGSTDTQYF
CDR3 DNA: TGTGCCAGTCCGGGGTCCACAGATACGCAGTATTTT

clone size: few
V gene: TRBV27
D gene: TRBD2
J gene: TRBJ2-3
CDR3 protein: CASSHPSGSLSTDTQYF
CDR3 DNA: TGTGCCAGCAGTCATCCTAGCGGGAGCTTAAGCACAGATACGCAGTATTTT

clone size: NA
V gene: TRBV19
D gene: NA
J gene: TRBJ1-3
CDR3 protein: CASSIMYSGNTIYF
CDR3 DNA: TGTGCCAGTAGTATAATGTATTCTGGAAACACCATATATTTT

clone size: NA
V gene: TRBV11-2
D gene: TRBD1
J gene: TRBJ2-2
CDR3 protein: CASSPDRAMSGELFF
CDR3 DNA: TGTGCCAGCAGCCCCGACAGGGCGATGTCCGGGGAGCTGTTTTTT

clone size: NA
V gene: TRBV9
D gene: TRBD1
J gene: TRBJ2-1
CDR3 protein: CASSDGTGLNEQFF
CDR3 DNA: TGTGCCAGCAGCGACGGGACAGGCCTCAATGAGCAGTTCTTC

clone size: few
V gene: TRBV4-1
D gene: NA
J gene: TRBJ2-3
CDR3 protein: CASSQGQANTDTQYF
CDR3 DNA: TGCGCCAGCAGCCAAGGACAGGCGAACACAGATACGCAGTATTTT

clone size: NA
V gene: TRBV7-9
D gene: TRBD2
J gene: TRBJ2-3
CDR3 protein: CASSLERREDIDTQYF
CDR3 DNA: TGTGCCAGCAGCTTAGAAAGGCGGGAGGATATAGATACGCAGTATTTT

clone size: many
V gene: TRBV28
D gene: TRBD1
J gene: TRBJ1-1
CDR3 protein: CASSYRGLVTEAFF
CDR3 DNA: TGTGCCAGCAGTTACAGGGGGCTGGTCACTGAAGCTTTCTTT

clone size: few
V gene: TRBV20-1
D gene: TRBD1
J gene: TRBJ1-3
CDR3 protein: CSARETDRAAYTIYF
CDR3 DNA: TGCAGTGCTAGAGAGACAGACAGGGCGGCGTACACCATATATTTT